The T cell receptor beta chain described here comes from a study of shared clonotypes between healthy human individuals (TCRdb year 2020). At the level of the whole study: A couple of women and three men aged 18 to 49 years were included in the cohort. For each donor, CD4 naive and CD4 memory were each given three plates, CD8 naive was given two plates, and CD8 memory was given one plate. To estimate repertoire size and how much clonotypes are shared between individuals, the study performed deep sequencing of blood TCR repertoires from roughly five healthy adults. Different laboratories and diverse techniques were used to prepare libraries and sequence TCR repertoires, to increase sequencing depth and limit assay-specific biases. Each donor's leukapheresis produced roughly between roughly 0.85 and 10 billion PBMCs. Broader findings and caveats from the paper: Higher generation probabilities were observed for clonotypes shared by all four sorted-subset donors than for non-shared clonotypes. Rarefaction of sorted-subset datasets indicated incomplete sequencing despite the large sequencing depth. Based on pairwise subsampling, the degree of clonotype sharing among donors was expected to be affected by sequencing depth. When a few donors were compared, the shared fraction of clonotypes was around 5% for naive CD4, 3% to 4% for naive CD8, about 2.5% for memory CD4, and roughly 0.43% for memory CD8. Estimated clonotype richness was generally larger for naive than for memory subsets. Sampling was restricted to blood, and TCR repertoires in tissues likely differ from the TCR repertoires found in blood. Because the study included a small number of donors, the genetic and exposure-history diversity represented was limited.

Using the deep immunoSEQ assay, TCR CDR3 regions were amplified from genomic DNA by multiplex PCR. Extracted genomic DNA from each cell subset was distributed evenly across all wells of several immunoSEQ 96-well plates, and each plate was treated as a replicate. For sorted subsets, each replicate PCR was loaded with about 0.2 ug genomic DNA, equivalent to about 30,000 T cell genomes. Purified libraries were measured with a Qubit 3.0 fluorometer, size-checked on a Bioanalyzer 2100, and measured again with the KAPA Library Quantification kit. Each immunoSEQ 96-well plate was sequenced on its own single-read 150-cycle Illumina NextSeq 550 flow cell. The authors processed their data as follows. The immunoSEQ output contained only junctional sequences without quality scores, so filtering could not match that applied to full-length reads. Sequences were annotated with PyIR, a Python wrapper for IgBLAST v1.9, using IMGT germline references to assign V/J genes and CDR3. Any read was removed if the V/J assignment was weak (E-value above 1e-6), the CDR3 was missing, or the read contained stop codons, out-of-frame junctions, or ambiguous translated residues. V3J clonotypes were defined as sequences sharing the same inferred V gene, J gene, and CDR3 amino acid sequence. Percentage overlap between repertoires was calculated by dividing the number of shared unique clonotypes by the size of the smaller repertoire. Three approaches were used to assess repertoire richness: RTK rarefaction, the Chao1 estimator, and Recon v2.1 estimates of unobserved clonotypes. OLGA was used to compute generation probabilities for all TCRbeta clonotypes that the gDNA method yielded from a few donors. The table comes from immuneACCESS by way of TCRdb, which keeps in-frame sequences with V and J called. Part of the clones is missing from these tables; in studies checked, under half for an unresolved V gene and the rest for unknown reasons. For V, J and clone size, that table is used; D and trimming come from the DNA. Counted in this sample were 950,000 to 1,100,000 clones; about 75% of them appeared once. The ten largest make up 1.4% to 1.5% of the sample.

The germline V gene sets CDR1 to SGHTA and CDR2 to FQGNSA. The germline V and J ends show losses of 2 bases and 10 bases respectively, and no gene match explains 11 bases of the junction. The CDR3, cysteine through phenylalanine, is 15 amino acids long. The retained sequence is limited to the CDR3, 45 bases, with the frame set at the first base. The donors were healthy, HIV-negative adults who had no recently reported acute infections or vaccinations. Only Caucasian adults living in Nashville, Tennessee, USA were represented among the donors. CD4+ T cells were enriched through magnetic negative selection, after which naive cells were positively selected on CD45RA and the remaining negative fraction served as the memory subset. Blood was collected by leukapheresis, and PBMCs were isolated by Ficoll-Histopaque density gradient centrifugation and then cryopreserved in liquid nitrogen vapor phase. Analytical flow cytometry was used to check the purity and quantity of every magnetically sorted T cell population. Genomic DNA was isolated from every sorted fraction and measured by UV absorbance on a Nanodrop 2000c.

Details on this clone: Its cognate antigen has yet to be identified. Base qualities are not at hand, and no much larger clone is one base apart.

The sequencing sample was made of memory CD4+ T cells sorted from blood. The sample's cell subset or site label, in plain terms: CD45RA-negative fraction. The receptor comes from a man younger than 35 in good health. In this chain, TRBV7-2 is recombined with TRBJ2-3; TRBD2 fits 8 bases in the junction. CDR3 loop: CASSLRGIAGSPQYF. The nucleotide sequence is given as TGTGCCAGCAGCTTAAGGGGGATAGCGGGATCGCCGCAGTATTTT.